Shown below are 3 T cell receptor beta chains from a single sample sequenced in a study of persistence of HIV-infected CD4 T cells. Cells were stimulated nonspecifically with anti-CD3/anti-CD28 magnetic beads. Sorting selected CD4+ T cells upregulating both CD40 ligand and CD69. Sequencing used immunoSEQ version 4 in survey mode. Assay used: immunoSEQ multiplex PCR; TCRdb lists only in-frame clones, some missing. The profile shows about 37,000 clones, around 90% of them singletons. Their antigens are not known. Sequences were derived from CD4+ T cells sorted from PBMCs after roughly 18-hour stimulation, sampled from a patient who received antiretroviral therapy. Receptors were obtained from an adult man with HIV who was CMV-seropositive.

V is TRBV6-5 and J is TRBJ2-7; 7 bases are a match to TRBD1. The ends lost 8 bases at V and 0 bases at J; junction bases unmatched: 7. Per the germline V gene, CDR1 is MNHEY and CDR2 is SVGAGI. CDR3 length: 14 residues. The CDR3, as DNA: TGTGCCAGCCAGGGGGAAACTAGCTCCTACGAGCAGTACTTC. It codes for CASQGETSSYEQYF.

The gene calls are TRBV15 and TRBJ1-5, with D tentatively TRBD1 (5 bases). Trimming cost V 5 bases and J 1 base, with 12 bases left between them. The CDR3 totals 15 residues. Germline CDR1 reads LNHNV; CDR2 reads YYDKDF (reference sequence). CDR3 in amino acids: CATSPEKGSNQPQHF. CDR3 bases: TGTGCCACCAGCCCCGAGAAGGGGAGCAATCAGCCCCAGCATTTT.

The chain is built from TRBV18 and TRBJ1-1, with no clear D. Trimming took 1 base from V and 0 from J, leaving 6 bases between them. The CDR3 totals 14 residues. CDR1 and CDR2 (germline): KGHSH, LQKENI. The CDR3 bases are TGTGCCAGCTCACCACTGAGGGTGAACACTGAAGCTTTCTTT. Its translation: CASSPLRVNTEAFF. The full variable domain, with the rest looked up from reference TRBV18 and TRBJ1-1, is NAGVMQNPRHLVRRRGQEARLRCSPMKGHSHVYWYRQLPEEGLKFMVYLQKENIIDESGMPKERFSAEFPKEGPSILRIQQVVRGDSAAYFCASSPLRVNTEAFFGQGTRLTVV.